Sequencing of this T cell receptor beta chain was carried out in a study of cytomegalovirus exposure and HLA in healthy donors. The CDR3 has 14 residues. V lost 6 bases, J lost 9 bases, and 18 bases lay in between. Germline lookup yields CDR1 MNHEY and CDR2 SMNVEV (reference sequence). The PCR was carried out with 60 Vbeta primers and 13 Jbeta primers. Measured with immunoSEQ multiplex PCR; TCRdb has only the in-frame clones, and not every one. The repertoire holds approximately 150,000 clones, with around 85% as singletons. The sample was PBMCs. The TCR comes from a man aged 50-60 years in good health and CMV-seropositive. The rearrangement uses TRBV27 and TRBJ2-4; tentative D call: TRBD2 (6 bases). The chain's CDR3 is CASSKSPAGPIQYF. The CDR3 DNA follows: TGTGCCAGCAGCAAAAGCCCTGCGGGGCCCATTCAGTACTTC.